These 20 T cell receptor beta chains were sequenced from one sample in a study of T cells in Graves' hyperthyroidism and ophthalmopathy. There were TCR beta CDR3 regions amplified from RNA transcripts. A set of HTBI primers served as the primers for a first-round RT-PCR of the TCR CDR3. MiXCR, applied by TCRdb to the multiplex PCR reads, yields one record per CDR3 protein. The profile covers around 690,000 distinct CDR3 sequences, with roughly 17% appearing a single time and 15% to 19% taken by the ten largest. The sequenced sample was blood. These receptors were collected from a man aged 50 or older with Graves' hyperthyroidism.

This clonotype appeared many times. The chain links TRBV30 to TRBJ1-2; no firm D call. Deletions cut 0 bases from V and 5 bases from J, with 7 bases between. CDR1 and CDR2 from the germline V gene are GTSNPN and SVGIG (reference sequence). The CDR3 runs 12 residues. This chain's CDR3 is CAWSVQGYGYTF. The CDR3 DNA reads TGTGCCTGGAGTGTACAAGGTTATGGCTACACCTTC.

In this sample, this clonotype turned up many times. The rearrangement links TRBV29-1 to TRBJ1-2; 7 bases align to TRBD1. V lost 3 bases and J lost 4; bases outside the gene matches: 2. The CDR3 is 12 amino acids. CDR1 is SQVTM, CDR2 ANQGSEA, per germline. CDR3 sequence reads: CSVDGDSYGYTF. The CDR3 DNA sequence: TGCAGCGTTGATGGGGACAGCTATGGCTACACCTTC. Together with reference TRBV29-1 and TRBJ1-2, the CDR3 gives the full variable domain: SAVISQKPSRDICQRGTSLTIQCQVDSQVTMMFWYRQQPGQSLTLIATANQGSEATYESGFVIDKFPISRPNLTFSTLTVSNMSPEDSSIYLCSVDGDSYGYTFGSGTRLTVV.

This clonotype was counted ten times or more. V and J are TRBV5-7 and TRBJ2-1; D is possibly TRBD1 or TRBD2 (5 bases each). TRBV5-7 is reported as an ORF; its role is uncertain. V was cut by 2 bases and J by 9 bases, with 24 bases left in between. This CDR3 has 17 residues. CDR3 in DNA: TGTGCCAGCAGCTTCAGCTTATACAGGACTCATCCATCTGAGCAGTTCTTC. Its protein is CASSFSLYRTHPSEQFF.

A remark on this clonotype: A much larger clone lies one base from this, so it may be a read error. J is TRBJ2-7 and V is TRBV20-1; D might be TRBD2 (6 bases). This CDR3 comprises 16 residues. Trimming took 0 bases from V and 1 from J, leaving 16 bases between them. Germline V gene sequence: CDR1 DFQATT, CDR2 SNEGSKA (reference sequence). CDR3 nucleotide sequence: TGCAGTGCTAGAGAATCGGACGGGAGTAGATCCTACGAGCAGTACTTC. Translating gives CSARESDGSRSYEQYF.

This clonotype was detected a few times. This chain uses TRBV29-1 with TRBJ2-1; the match to TRBD2 covers 8 bases. Per the germline V gene, CDR1 is SQVTM and CDR2 is ANQGSEA. With 4 bases clipped from V and 2 bases from J, the junction kept 7 bases outside the gene matches. CDR3 length equals 15 residues. The CDR3 here is CSVVAGGVPYNEQFF. Here the CDR3 DNA reads TGCAGCGTTGTGGCGGGAGGAGTCCCCTACAATGAGCAGTTCTTC.

The gene calls are TRBV6-1 and TRBJ2-7, with 8 positions matching TRBD1. Trimming removed 4 bases from V and 5 bases from J; junction bases left unmatched: 4. The CDR3 has 13 residues. From germline, CDR1 is MNHNS and CDR2 SASEGT. Here the CDR3 DNA reads TGTGCCAGCAGTGGACAGGGGAGCCACGAGCAGTACTTC. Encoded protein: CASSGQGSHEQYF.

The gene calls are TRBV5-1 and TRBJ1-4; TRBD1 matches 11 bases. V lost 1 base to trimming and J lost 8 bases; unmatched junction nucleotides: 4. This CDR3 spans 15 amino acids. CDR1 is SGHRS, CDR2 YFSETQ, per germline. The CDR3 here is CASSLSGQGGEKLFF. The DNA of the CDR3 is TGCGCCAGCAGCTTGTCGGGACAGGGGGGCGAAAAACTGTTTTTT.

V usage is TRBV27 and J usage is TRBJ1-1; D perhaps matches TRBD1 (6 bases). With 5 bases removed from V and 3 bases from J, the gap between germline ends came to 16 bases. Germline V lookup: CDR1 MNHEY, CDR2 SMNVEV (reference sequence). This CDR3 has 15 residues. The CDR3, as DNA: TGTGCCAGCAGTCCTTGGGGGCCAAGGGACACTGAAGCTTTCTTT. Its protein is CASSPWGPRDTEAFF.

At least ten counts were recorded for this clonotype. The chain joins TRBV12-3 or TRBV12-4 to TRBJ1-2, with D tentatively TRBD1 (5 bases). The CDR3 is 14 residues long. V shed 1 base and J shed 5 bases, with 11 bases lying between them. CDR3: CASSLGTPGYGYTF. CDR3 bases: TGTGCCAGCAGTTTAGGGACACCGGGGTATGGCTACACCTTC.

This clonotype was observed at least ten times. The J gene is TRBJ2-5, the V gene TRBV6-1, with D possibly TRBD2 on 5 matching bases. V was shortened by 3 bases and J by 3 bases, with 14 bases between the two germline ends. Germline CDR1 and CDR2: MNHNS and SASEGT. This CDR3 contains 15 residues. CDR3 sequence reads: CASSDNGDFKETQYF. Here the CDR3 DNA reads TGTGCCAGCAGTGATAACGGGGATTTTAAAGAGACCCAGTACTTC.

Ten or more counts support this clonotype. The genes are TRBV27 and TRBJ2-7; TRBD2 is a possible D gene (5 bases). The CDR3 covers 15 residues. Trimming cost V 6 bases and J 0 bases, with 15 bases left between them. The germline gives CDR1 MNHEY, CDR2 SMNVEV (reference sequence). CDR3 loop: CASSPGYPVSYEQYF. CDR3 bases: TGTGCCAGCAGCCCGGGGTACCCGGTCTCCTACGAGCAGTACTTC.

The chain couples TRBV7-9 to TRBJ1-6, with D unclear. The CDR3 covers 14 residues. Germline V gives CDR1 SEHNR, CDR2 FQNEAQ (reference sequence). V was pared by 5 bases and J by 4 bases, with 9 bases between. CDR3 bases: TGTGCCAGCAGCCCGGACGGTTATAATTCACCCCTCCACTTT. It encodes CASSPDGYNSPLHF. Full variable domain (rest looked up from reference TRBV7-9 and TRBJ1-6): DTGVSQNPRHKITKRGQNVTFRCDPISEHNRLYWYRQTLGQGPEFLTYFQNEAQLEKSRLLSDRFSAERPKGSFSTLEIQRTEQGDSAMYLCASSPDGYNSPLHFGNGTRLTVT.

This clonotype was seen only a few times. The CDR3 DNA is TGTGCCTGGACCTACCCGGGACAGGGAAACTATGGCTACACCTTC. This gives the protein CAWTYPGQGNYGYTF. The gene calls are TRBV30 and TRBJ1-2, with 9 nucleotides matching TRBD1. From germline, CDR1 is GTSNPN and CDR2 SVGIG (reference sequence). This CDR3 comprises 15 residues. V was pared by 4 bases and J by 2 bases, with 8 bases of the junction left unmatched. Using reference TRBV30 and TRBJ1-2 for the parts outside the CDR3, the full variable domain is SQTIHQWPATLVQPVGSPLSLECTVEGTSNPNLYWYRQAAGRGLQLLFYSVGIGQISSEVPQNLSASRPQDRQFILSSKKLLLSDSGFYLCAWTYPGQGNYGYTFGSGTRLTVV.

This clonotype was counted many times. The rearrangement uses TRBV28 and TRBJ2-5; D gene uncertain. The V end lost 4 bases, the J end lost 4 bases, and 13 bases lay between the germline ends. Germline V gene sequence: CDR1 MDHEN, CDR2 SYDVKM. The CDR3 extends over 14 amino acids. The CDR3 reads CASSSRLELETQYF. CDR3 DNA: TGTGCCAGCAGTTCCCGGTTGGAATTAGAGACCCAGTACTTC.

Regarding this clonotype: No conserved phenylalanine or tryptophan ends this CDR3, so it is likely a read error. The chain employs TRBV2 and TRBJ2-5; no clear D gene. The V gene's germline CDR1 is SNHLY and CDR2 FYNNEI. The CDR3 spans 13 residues. V was shortened by 1 base and J by 4 bases, with 7 bases between the two germline ends. The CDR3 loop reads CASSEGGRETQYL. DNA for the CDR3: TGTGCCAGCAGTGAAGGGGGTAGAGAGACCCAGTACCTC.

This clonotype has at least ten counts. The chain employs TRBV10-1 and TRBJ1-6; D perhaps matches TRBD1 (6 bases). The V gene lost 10 bases and the J gene lost 8 bases, with 15 bases spanning the gap. The CDR3 spans 13 residues. From germline, CDR1 is WNHNN and CDR2 SYGVQD (reference sequence). CDR3 region: CAILYRDDSPLHF. The CDR3, as DNA: TGCGCCATCTTGTACAGGGATGATTCACCCCTCCACTTT.

The chain couples TRBV7-3 to TRBJ2-5, with 9 bases fitting TRBD2. CDR3 length: 13 amino acids. The V segment lost 6 bases and the J segment 4 bases; nucleotides outside the gene matches: 3. CDR1 SGHTA and CDR2 FQGTGA come from the germline V gene. The CDR3 DNA reads TGTGCCAGCAGGGAACTAGCGGGAGAGACCCAGTACTTC. Its translation: CASRELAGETQYF.

V gene TRBV30 combines with J gene TRBJ2-1, with D possibly being TRBD2 (5 bases). The length of the CDR3 is 13 residues. Trimming took off 0 bases at V and 7 bases at J, with 10 bases between the two ends. Looked up from germline, CDR1 is GTSNPN and CDR2 is SVGIG (reference sequence). The CDR3 spells CAWSVHGINEQFF. The CDR3 DNA follows: TGTGCCTGGAGTGTACACGGGATTAATGAGCAGTTCTTC.

This chain connects TRBV24-1 to TRBJ2-1; possibly TRBD1 or TRBD2 for D (6 bases each). The V gene's germline CDR1 is KGHDR and CDR2 SFDVKD. The CDR3 length is 15 residues. The germline V and J ends were trimmed by 3 bases and 8 bases, with 16 bases remaining between them. The CDR3 reads CATSDDWGARDEQFF. Written as DNA, the CDR3 is TGTGCCACCAGTGATGATTGGGGGGCGAGGGATGAGCAGTTCTTC.

This clonotype was counted a few times. The rearrangement joins TRBV4-1 to TRBJ2-5, with TRBD2 matching 10 bases. The V and J ends lost 2 bases and 0 bases, in that order; junction bases with no gene match: 3. Germline V gene data show CDR1 as MGHRA and CDR2 as YSYEKL. The CDR3 totals 16 residues. As DNA, the CDR3 is TGCGCCAGCAGCCAACGGACTAGCGGTTACCAAGAGACCCAGTACTTC. As protein: CASSQRTSGYQETQYF.